The present entry profiles one TCR beta chain with its context. Data came from immunoSEQ multiplex PCR; TCRdb stores just in-frame clones and leaves some out. The sample contains tens of thousands of clones, about 83% of which appear only once. This specimen comes from a study of ipilimumab plus nivolumab after autologous stem cell transplantation. The TCR sequence derives from a male donor with diffuse large B-cell lymphoma. The sequences come from PBMCs, collected in a trial of ipilimumab plus nivolumab as post-transplant consolidation.

The CDR3 DNA is TGTGCCAGCAGTCCAAACAGGGTTGCCTACGAGCAGTACTTC. It yields the protein CASSPNRVAYEQYF. J is TRBJ2-7 and V is TRBV27, with a tentative D call TRBD1 (6 bases). This CDR3 comprises 14 residues. In germline, CDR1 is MNHEY, CDR2 SMNVEV (reference sequence). V was shortened by 5 bases and J by 2 bases, with 13 bases between the two germline ends.